This TCR beta chain was recorded in a study of cytomegalovirus exposure and HLA in healthy donors. Study in general: Per a later analysis, the roughly 690 first-cohort and some 130 validation repertoires shared one platform.

The repertoire was sequenced with immunoSEQ multiplex PCR; TCRdb's copy has only in-frame clones and lacks some. The table shows roughly 150,000 clones, with 85% to 90% occurring only once. Study outcomes and limitations: TCR beta chains numbering some 150 were designated cytomegalovirus-associated.

Germline CDR1 KGHSH, CDR2 LQKENI. This CDR3 has 16 residues. V dropped 2 bases and J dropped 7 bases, with 17 bases sitting between them. This clone appeared a single time. Its antigen is unidentified. The chain carries TRBV18 and TRBJ1-4; weak D call: TRBD1 (5 bases). Source material: PBMCs. The receptor's source is a young woman in good health and CMV-seropositive. The DNA for the CDR3 is TGTGCCAGCTCACCAAATTCCCCAGGGTCAGGTGAAAAACTGTTTTTT. Translated: CASSPNSPGSGEKLFF.